This T cell receptor (beta chain) was documented in a study of T-cell memory formation after mild COVID-19. V lost 0 bases to trimming and J lost 0 bases, with 7 bases between them. The CDR3 runs 14 residues. Germline assignment: CDR1 GTSNPN and CDR2 SVGIG (reference sequence). This clonotype was seen a handful of times. One entry per CDR3 protein, called by TCRdb with MiXCR from the 5' RACE reads. The sample carries 410,000 or so distinct CDR3 sequences, less than 25% recorded once. Sample: PBMCs or a T cell subset sorted from them (not recorded which). The clonotype originates from an adult woman who had mild COVID-19 (a few samples of this study predate the infection). Cell type and time point are not known. The chain is built from TRBV30 and TRBJ2-3; possible D gene TRBD2, 6 bases. CDR3 residues: CAWSVLASTDTQYF. The DNA for the CDR3 is TGTGCCTGGAGTGTACTAGCTAGCACAGATACGCAGTATTTT.